This T cell receptor (beta chain) was identified during a study of cytomegalovirus exposure and HLA in healthy donors. Whole-study findings and limits: Later on, an analysis tied roughly 17,000 TCR beta sequences to HLA alleles at 0.05 false discovery rate. Most TCR sequences showed up rarely, but some public TCRs showed up in many donors. Indistinguishable V segments, including TRBV6-2 and TRBV6-3, were excluded. Serostatus for CMV was the only available immune exposure information.

Primers included in the PCR were 60 Vbeta and 13 Jbeta primers. Sequenced by immunoSEQ multiplex PCR; TCRdb stores in-frame clones only, minus some. The table records 84,000 or so clones, around 73% of them present only once. Regarding this clone: The antigen is unknown.

CDR1 SGHNT and CDR2 YYREEE come from the germline V gene (reference sequence). Trimming took 0 bases from V and 1 from J, leaving 4 bases between them. This CDR3 is built from 13 residues. The rearrangement joins TRBV5-4 to TRBJ2-5; D is unresolved. This receptor was identified in a man aged 50-59 years in good health and CMV-seronegative. Source material: PBMCs. In DNA form, the CDR3 reads TGTGCCAGCAGCTTGGCCCTCCAAGAGACCCAGTACTTC. Protein sequence: CASSLALQETQYF.